Below are 31 T cell receptor beta chains sequenced from a single sample in a study of T-cell memory formation after mild COVID-19. Each CDR3 protein is one row after TCRdb ran MiXCR on the 5' RACE reads. The table lists approximately 340,000 distinct CDR3 sequences, around a sixth of them singletons, with 20% to 25% in the top ten. The sequenced sample was PBMCs or a T cell subset sorted from them (not recorded which). The receptors derive from a man aged 18 to 29 who had mild COVID-19 (a few samples of this study predate the infection). Cell type and time point are not known.

This clonotype was seen more than once but under ten times. J is TRBJ2-5 and V is TRBV7-6; D is uncertain. CDR1 and CDR2 (germline): SGHVS, FNYEAQ. V was pared by 5 bases and J by 4 bases, with 17 bases between. The CDR3 consists of 15 residues. The CDR3 spells CASSPHLGRPETQYF. As DNA, the CDR3 is TGTGCCAGCAGCCCCCACCTGGGCCGGCCAGAGACCCAGTACTTC.

Ten or more counts support this clonotype. The J gene is TRBJ1-1, the V gene TRBV18; D not certain. V was pared by 3 bases and J by 4 bases, with 9 bases between. The CDR3 has 13 residues. Germline V CDR1 and CDR2: KGHSH, LQKENI. The CDR3 loop reads CASSPRHGTEAFF. Written as DNA, the CDR3 is TGTGCCAGCTCACCGAGACATGGCACTGAAGCTTTCTTT.

At least ten counts were recorded for this clonotype. The V call is TRBV12-3 or TRBV12-4, the J call TRBJ2-4, with no clear D. CDR3 length equals 14 residues. Trimming removed 3 bases at V and 1 base at J, with 7 bases between. The CDR3 reads CASSFGGAKNIQYF. CDR3 sequence (DNA): TGTGCCAGCAGTTTTGGTGGGGCCAAAAACATTCAGTACTTC.

This sequence joins TRBV12-5 and TRBJ1-5, with D possibly TRBD1 on 6 matching bases. The CDR3 is made up of 12 amino acids. The ends were cut back, 6 bases at V and 10 bases at J, with 13 bases in the middle. Germline V gene sequence: CDR1 LGHNT, CDR2 FRNRAP. The CDR3, as DNA: TGTGCTAGTGGACAGGGTTTCCAACCCCAGCATTTT. Amino acid sequence: CASGQGFQPQHF.

The chain recombines TRBV20-1 with TRBJ1-5; D is uncertain. CDR3 length equals 15 residues. Germline CDR1 and CDR2: DFQATT and SNEGSKA (reference sequence). V was pared by 0 bases and J by 2 bases, with 11 bases between. CDR3 nucleotides: TGCAGTGCTAGAGATCGAATGGGTGGCAATCAGCCCCAGCATTTT. Translating gives CSARDRMGGNQPQHF.

This clonotype was observed many times. This chain uses TRBV7-6 with TRBJ2-7; either TRBD1 or TRBD2 may supply D (5 bases each). Trimming cost V 1 base and J 9 bases, with 22 bases left between them. Germline V gene lookup returns CDR1 SGHVS and CDR2 FNYEAQ. This CDR3 region has 16 residues. Here the CDR3 reads CASSLVGTDDLRGQYF. CDR3 nucleotide sequence: TGTGCCAGCAGCTTAGTGGGGACGGACGATCTACGAGGGCAGTACTTC.

The V gene is TRBV27, the J gene TRBJ2-2; 11 nucleotides agree with TRBD2. J gave up 6 bases and V 6 bases, and 12 bases lay outside the gene matches. The germline gives CDR1 MNHEY, CDR2 SMNVEV (reference sequence). The CDR3 is 17 residues long. CDR3 nucleotide sequence: TGTGCCAGCAGGGTAACCTTAGCGGGGGGGCGCCCCGGGGAGCTGTTTTTT. Translating gives CASRVTLAGGRPGELFF.

This clonotype appeared a few times. The rearrangement links TRBV28 to TRBJ2-7; no definite D call. The CDR3 contains 11 residues. CDR1 and CDR2 from the germline V gene are MDHEN and SYDVKM. With 7 bases removed from V and 4 bases from J, the gap between germline ends came to 8 bases. The CDR3 here is CASTDGYEQYV. CDR3 DNA sequence: TGTGCCAGCACCGATGGGTACGAGCAGTACGTC.

This sequence joins TRBV20-1 and TRBJ1-5, with 9 bases lining up with TRBD1. J was trimmed by 2 bases and V by 3 bases; bases with no gene match: 5. The germline V gene has CDR1 DFQATT and CDR2 SNEGSKA (reference sequence). The CDR3 spans 15 residues. The CDR3 coding sequence is TGCAGTGCTAGGACAGGGGGTGTCGGCAATCAGCCCCAGCATTTT. Its protein is CSARTGGVGNQPQHF.

The chain employs TRBV5-1 and TRBJ1-1, with D possibly being TRBD1 (5 bases). V lost 5 bases to trimming and J lost 4 bases, with 15 bases between them. This CDR3 has 14 amino acids. CDR1 is SGHRS and CDR2 is YFSETQ in the germline V gene. The CDR3 spells CASRIAGTGTEAFF. DNA for the CDR3: TGCGCCAGCAGGATAGCCGGGACGGGCACTGAAGCTTTCTTT.

This clonotype was seen ten or more times. CDR3 sequence (DNA): TGTGCCAGCAGTTACGCGGTGCCAACCTACAATGAGCAGTTCTTC. It encodes CASSYAVPTYNEQFF. This chain connects TRBV6-5 to TRBJ2-1; D is undetermined. V lost 2 bases and J lost 2, with 10 bases in between. The germline V gene encodes CDR1 MNHEY and CDR2 SVGAGI. This CDR3 has 15 residues.

This clonotype was recorded a few times. J is TRBJ2-2 and V is TRBV7-2; D call uncertain. This CDR3 spans 13 amino acids. Deletions cut 5 bases from V and 7 bases from J, with 11 bases between. In germline, CDR1 is SGHTA, CDR2 FQGNSA. The CDR3 DNA sequence: TGTGCCAGCAGCCTTCTTAAGGGCGGGGAGCTGTTTTTT. Translating it yields CASSLLKGGELFF.

There are a few counts of this clonotype. This rearrangement joins TRBV7-2 to TRBJ2-1, with 14 bases matching TRBD2. The CDR3 spans 16 residues. The V gene end was trimmed by 3 bases and the J gene end by 7 bases; junction bases not matched to a gene: 5. Germline CDR1 SGHTA, CDR2 FQGNSA. As DNA, the CDR3 is TGTGCCAGCAGCTTGGGGACTAGCGGGGGTAGGAATGAGCAGTTCTTC. It is translated as CASSLGTSGGRNEQFF.

This clonotype was counted only a few times. The genes are TRBV5-5 and TRBJ2-3; no definite D call. The germline V and J ends were trimmed by 2 bases and 4 bases, with 14 bases remaining between them. The germline V gene encodes CDR1 SGHKS and CDR2 YYEKEE (reference sequence). The CDR3 is 15 amino acids. This CDR3 reads CASSFGSRTADTQYF. The DNA for the CDR3 is TGTGCCAGCAGCTTTGGGTCCCGAACGGCAGATACGCAGTATTTT.

There are a few counts of this clonotype. The chain uses TRBV6-2 or TRBV6-3 and TRBJ1-1; D unclear. Trimming removed 2 bases at V and 0 bases at J, with 13 bases between. This CDR3 has 16 amino acids. Germline assignment: CDR1 MNHEY and CDR2 SVGEGT. The DNA for the CDR3 is TGTGCCAGCAGTTACACCCTGAAGCAGATGAACACTGAAGCTTTCTTT. This codes for CASSYTLKQMNTEAFF.

The chain links TRBV7-2 to TRBJ2-6; no reliable D call. The CDR3 has 15 residues. Germline V gives CDR1 SGHTA, CDR2 FQGNSA. V dropped 3 bases and J dropped 0 bases, with 6 bases sitting between them. The CDR3 nucleotides read TGTGCCAGCAGCTTCTCCGGCTCTGGGGCCAACGTCCTGACTTTC. This encodes CASSFSGSGANVLTF.

The V call is TRBV12-3 or TRBV12-4, the J call TRBJ2-4, with D uncertain. Trimming cost V 6 bases and J 1 base, with 10 bases left between them. The CDR3 runs to 14 residues. The CDR3 region is CASSPNAAKNIQYF. In nucleotides, the CDR3 is TGTGCCAGCAGCCCGAATGCGGCCAAAAACATTCAGTACTTC.

The gene calls are TRBV28 and TRBJ1-1; 7 nucleotides match TRBD1. Germline V lookup: CDR1 MDHEN, CDR2 SYDVKM. The CDR3 is made up of 15 amino acids. V shed 9 bases, J shed 3 bases, and the junction held 13 bases outside the gene matches. CDR3 DNA: TGTGCCAGTTCCGGACAGGCTTACTTAGACACTGAAGCTTTCTTT. Its translation is CASSGQAYLDTEAFF.

There are a few counts of this clonotype. The rearrangement links TRBV10-3 to TRBJ1-1; D unclear. CDR1 and CDR2 (germline): ENHRY, SYGVKD. With 4 bases removed from V and 5 bases from J, the gap between germline ends came to 14 bases. CDR3 length equals 14 residues. The CDR3 reads CAISVSGRGTEAFF. CDR3 bases: TGTGCCATCAGTGTTTCGGGGAGAGGAACTGAAGCTTTCTTT.

V usage is TRBV7-3 and J usage is TRBJ2-1; D perhaps matches TRBD2 (6 bases). Germline assignment: CDR1 SGHTA and CDR2 FQGTGA. CDR3 length: 14 residues. Trimming cost V 5 bases and J 3 bases, with 11 bases left between them. In DNA, the CDR3 is TGTGCCAGCAGCCCCCATAGCGGCTACAATGAGCAGTTCTTC. Translated: CASSPHSGYNEQFF.

This clonotype has just a few counts. V is TRBV6-6 and J is TRBJ1-5; unclear D gene. The V and J ends lost 0 bases and 1 base respectively, with 10 bases between them. This CDR3 has 16 residues. From germline, CDR1 is MNHNY and CDR2 SVGAGI (reference sequence). The chain's CDR3 is CASSYSTVFSNQPQHF. CDR3 coding DNA: TGTGCCAGCAGTTACTCCACGGTTTTCAGCAATCAGCCCCAGCATTTT.

This clonotype was seen at least ten times. The chain has TRBV7-9 and TRBJ2-1, with 11 nucleotides matching TRBD2. Germline-derived CDR1 and CDR2 are SEHNR and FQNEAQ (reference sequence). The CDR3 extends over 16 amino acids. The V gene end was trimmed by 3 bases and the J gene end by 7 bases; junction bases not matched to a gene: 8. The CDR3 loop reads CASSFPLAGGFNEQFF. The CDR3 nucleotides read TGTGCCAGCAGCTTTCCCCTAGCGGGGGGCTTTAATGAGCAGTTCTTC.

Details on this clonotype: One end of the junction fails to match germline, which may point to a read error. This chain links TRBV4-2 with TRBJ2-1, with D unclear. Germline CDR1 LGHNA, CDR2 YNFKEQ. CDR3 length: 14 amino acids. The CDR3 DNA is TGTGCCAGCAGCGGACGGTTAACCAACAATGAGAAGTTCTTC. As protein: CASSGRLTNNEKFF.

This clonotype has a count of ten or more. The rearrangement links TRBV12-3 or TRBV12-4 to TRBJ2-7; 7 bases map to TRBD1. J lost 3 bases, V lost 5 bases, and 7 bases had no gene match. The CDR3 is 14 amino acids. The CDR3 reads CASSPTGFGYEQYF. The CDR3 DNA is TGTGCCAGCAGTCCGACAGGGTTTGGCTACGAGCAGTACTTC.

There are a few counts of this clonotype. The chain has TRBV4-2 and TRBJ1-2; possible D gene TRBD1, 6 bases. The CDR3 has 14 residues. Trimming removed 0 bases from V and 4 bases from J, with 9 bases in between. CDR1 and CDR2 from the germline V gene are LGHNA and YNFKEQ. CDR3 DNA sequence: TGTGCCAGCAGCCAAGATCCAGGGGCCTATGGCTACACCTTC. It is translated as CASSQDPGAYGYTF.

V and J are TRBV3-1 and TRBJ2-7, with 12 bases lining up with TRBD2. The germline CDR1 and CDR2 sequences are LGHDT and YNNKEL (reference sequence). The CDR3 loop spans 16 amino acids. The trim removed 4 bases at V and 2 bases at J, leaving 6 bases unmatched. The CDR3 nucleotides are TGTGCCAGCAGCCGTGGGACTAGCGGGTTAGCCTACGAGCAGTACTTC. Translating it yields CASSRGTSGLAYEQYF.

J is TRBJ2-7 and V is TRBV20-1, with TRBD1 as a possible D gene (5 bases). This CDR3 comprises 10 residues. CDR1 and CDR2 from the germline V gene are DFQATT and SNEGSKA (reference sequence). Trimming cost V 3 bases and J 6 bases, with 6 bases left between them. CDR3 sequence reads: CSASRGEQYF. The CDR3 DNA follows: TGCAGTGCTAGTAGGGGCGAGCAGTACTTC.

This clonotype was observed a handful of times. The V gene is TRBV7-2, the J gene TRBJ2-1, with D perhaps TRBD2 (6 bases). The V gene lost 4 bases and the J gene lost 0 bases, with 13 bases spanning the gap. This CDR3 comprises 16 residues. Germline loops: CDR1 SGHTA, CDR2 FQGNSA. The CDR3 spells CASSSPRGGSYNEQFF. In DNA, the CDR3 is TGTGCCAGCAGCTCCCCTCGGGGAGGCTCCTACAATGAGCAGTTCTTC.

The V and J genes are TRBV7-2 and TRBJ1-1, with unresolved D. The CDR3 covers 13 residues. Germline V gives CDR1 SGHTA, CDR2 FQGNSA. The ends were cut back, 2 bases at V and 3 bases at J, with 7 bases in the middle. CDR3 nucleotide sequence: TGTGCCAGCAGCTTAAGGTTCTACACTGAAGCTTTCTTT. It encodes CASSLRFYTEAFF.

The chain employs TRBV5-1 and TRBJ2-7, with 7 bases matching TRBD1. This CDR3 has 15 residues. Germline CDR1 SGHRS, CDR2 YFSETQ. Trimming cost V 0 bases and J 4 bases; bases outside gene matches: 7. The CDR3 here is CASSLEGGDFYEQYF. The CDR3 DNA reads TGCGCCAGCAGCTTGGAAGGGGGCGATTTTTACGAGCAGTACTTC.

The rearrangement links TRBV19 to TRBJ1-1; the D is unclear. V was pared by 3 bases and J by 1 base, with 21 bases between. Germline lookup yields CDR1 LNHDA and CDR2 SQIVND (reference sequence). This CDR3 has 18 residues. DNA of the CDR3: TGTGCCAGTAGTATTCTTGGTTTCACCACGGCTCAGAACACTGAAGCTTTCTTT. It translates to CASSILGFTTAQNTEAFF.